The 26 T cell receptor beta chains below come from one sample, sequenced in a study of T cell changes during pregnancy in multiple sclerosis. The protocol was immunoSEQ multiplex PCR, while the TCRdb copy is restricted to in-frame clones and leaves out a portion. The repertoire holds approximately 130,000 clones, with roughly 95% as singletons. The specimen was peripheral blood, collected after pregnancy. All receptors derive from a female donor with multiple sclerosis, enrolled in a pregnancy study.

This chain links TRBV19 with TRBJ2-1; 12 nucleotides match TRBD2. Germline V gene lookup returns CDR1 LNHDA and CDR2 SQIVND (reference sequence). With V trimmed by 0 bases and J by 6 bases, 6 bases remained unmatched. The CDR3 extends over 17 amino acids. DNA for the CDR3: TGTGCCAGTAGTATAGATCGACTAGCGGGAGTGGGCAATGAGCAGTTCTTC. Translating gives CASSIDRLAGVGNEQFF. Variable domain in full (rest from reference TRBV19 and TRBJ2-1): DGGITQSPKYLFRKEGQNVTLSCEQNLNHDAMYWYRQDPGQGLRLIYYSQIVNDFQKGDIAEGYSVSREKKESFPLTVTSAQKNPTAFYLCASSIDRLAGVGNEQFFGPGTRLTVL.

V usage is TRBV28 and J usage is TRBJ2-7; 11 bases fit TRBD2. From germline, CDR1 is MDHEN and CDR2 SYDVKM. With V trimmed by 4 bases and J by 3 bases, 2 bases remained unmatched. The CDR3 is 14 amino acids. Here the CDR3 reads CASSSGTSGYEQYF. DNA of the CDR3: TGTGCCAGCAGTTCCGGGACTAGCGGCTACGAGCAGTACTTC.

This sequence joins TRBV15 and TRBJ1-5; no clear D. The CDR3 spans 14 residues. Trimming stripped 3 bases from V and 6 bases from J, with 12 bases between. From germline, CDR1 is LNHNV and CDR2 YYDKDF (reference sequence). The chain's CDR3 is CATSREERRQPQHF. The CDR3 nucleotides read TGTGCCACCAGCAGGGAGGAACGCCGTCAGCCCCAGCATTTT.

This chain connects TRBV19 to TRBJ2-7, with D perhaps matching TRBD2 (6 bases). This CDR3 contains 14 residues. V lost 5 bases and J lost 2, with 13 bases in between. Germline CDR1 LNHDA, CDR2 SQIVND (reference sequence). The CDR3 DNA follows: TGTGCCAGTAGTGAAAGCGGGTTGGCCTACGAGCAGTACTTC. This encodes CASSESGLAYEQYF.

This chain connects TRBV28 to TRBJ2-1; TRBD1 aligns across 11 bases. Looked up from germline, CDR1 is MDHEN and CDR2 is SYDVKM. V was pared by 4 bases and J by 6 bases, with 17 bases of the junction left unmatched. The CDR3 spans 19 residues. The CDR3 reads CASSWPGQGESVEVNEQFF. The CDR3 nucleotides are TGTGCCAGCAGTTGGCCGGGACAGGGGGAGTCGGTTGAGGTCAATGAGCAGTTCTTC.

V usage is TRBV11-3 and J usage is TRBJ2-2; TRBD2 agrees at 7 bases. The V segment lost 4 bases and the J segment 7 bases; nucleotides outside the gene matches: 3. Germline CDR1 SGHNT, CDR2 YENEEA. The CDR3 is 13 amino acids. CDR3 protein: CASSSREGGELFF. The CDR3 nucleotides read TGTGCCAGCAGCTCGAGGGAGGGCGGGGAGCTGTTTTTT.

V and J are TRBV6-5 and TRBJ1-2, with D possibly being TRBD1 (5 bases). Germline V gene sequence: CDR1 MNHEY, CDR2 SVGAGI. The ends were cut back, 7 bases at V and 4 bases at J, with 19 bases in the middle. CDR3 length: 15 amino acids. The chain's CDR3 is CASTKDSAFLYGYTF. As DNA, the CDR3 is TGTGCCAGCACCAAAGACAGCGCCTTCCTCTATGGCTACACCTTC.

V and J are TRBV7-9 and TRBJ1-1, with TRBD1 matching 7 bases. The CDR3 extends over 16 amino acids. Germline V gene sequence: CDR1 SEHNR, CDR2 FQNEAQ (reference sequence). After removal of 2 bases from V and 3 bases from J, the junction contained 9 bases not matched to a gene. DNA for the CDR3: TGTGCCAGCAGCTTATACATGAGGGGGCCTGACACTGAAGCTTTCTTT. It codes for CASSLYMRGPDTEAFF. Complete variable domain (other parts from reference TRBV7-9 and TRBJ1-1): DTGVSQNPRHKITKRGQNVTFRCDPISEHNRLYWYRQTLGQGPEFLTYFQNEAQLEKSRLLSDRFSAERPKGSFSTLEIQRTEQGDSAMYLCASSLYMRGPDTEAFFGQGTRLTVV.

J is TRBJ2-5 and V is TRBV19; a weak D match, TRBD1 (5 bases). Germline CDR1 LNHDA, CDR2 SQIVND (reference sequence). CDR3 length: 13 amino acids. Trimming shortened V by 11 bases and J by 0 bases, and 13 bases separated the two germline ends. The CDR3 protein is CAASDSNQETQYF. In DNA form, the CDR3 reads TGTGCCGCCTCAGACAGCAACCAAGAGACCCAGTACTTC. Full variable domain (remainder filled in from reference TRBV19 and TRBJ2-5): DGGITQSPKYLFRKEGQNVTLSCEQNLNHDAMYWYRQDPGQGLRLIYYSQIVNDFQKGDIAEGYSVSREKKESFPLTVTSAQKNPTAFYLCAASDSNQETQYFGPGTRLLVL.

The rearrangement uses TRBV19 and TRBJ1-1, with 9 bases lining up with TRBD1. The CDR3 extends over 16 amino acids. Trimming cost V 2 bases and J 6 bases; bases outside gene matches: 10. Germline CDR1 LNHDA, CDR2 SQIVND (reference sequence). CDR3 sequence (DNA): TGTGCCAGTAGTATAATCCGGGACAGGGTCGGCTCTGAAGCTTTCTTT. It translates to CASSIIRDRVGSEAFF.

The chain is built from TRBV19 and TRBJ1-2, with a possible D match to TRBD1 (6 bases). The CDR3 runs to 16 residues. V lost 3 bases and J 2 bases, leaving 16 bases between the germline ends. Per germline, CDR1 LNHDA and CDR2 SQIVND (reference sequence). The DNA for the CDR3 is TGTGCCAGTAGTATCCCCCCCCCGCAGGGGAACTATGGCTACACCTTC. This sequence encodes CASSIPPPQGNYGYTF.

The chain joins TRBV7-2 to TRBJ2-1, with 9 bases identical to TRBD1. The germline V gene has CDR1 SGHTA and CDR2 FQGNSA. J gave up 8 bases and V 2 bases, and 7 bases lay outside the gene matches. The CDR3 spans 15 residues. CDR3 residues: CASSLWGQGGHEQFF. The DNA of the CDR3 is TGTGCCAGCAGCTTATGGGGACAGGGCGGTCATGAGCAGTTCTTC.

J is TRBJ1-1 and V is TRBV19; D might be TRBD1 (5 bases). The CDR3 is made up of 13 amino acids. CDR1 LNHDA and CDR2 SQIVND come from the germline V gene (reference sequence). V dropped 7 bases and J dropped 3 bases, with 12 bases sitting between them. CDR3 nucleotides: TGTGCCAGTAATAGACAGTCTTACACTGAAGCTTTCTTT. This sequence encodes CASNRQSYTEAFF. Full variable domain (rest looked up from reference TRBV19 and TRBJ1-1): DGGITQSPKYLFRKEGQNVTLSCEQNLNHDAMYWYRQDPGQGLRLIYYSQIVNDFQKGDIAEGYSVSREKKESFPLTVTSAQKNPTAFYLCASNRQSYTEAFFGQGTRLTVV.

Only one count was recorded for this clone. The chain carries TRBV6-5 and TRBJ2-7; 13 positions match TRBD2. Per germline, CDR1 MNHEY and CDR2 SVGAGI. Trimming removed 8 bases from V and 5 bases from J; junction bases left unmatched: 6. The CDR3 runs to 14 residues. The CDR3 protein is CASSRTSGSHEQYF. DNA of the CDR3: TGTGCCAGCTCGCGGACTAGCGGGAGTCACGAGCAGTACTTC.

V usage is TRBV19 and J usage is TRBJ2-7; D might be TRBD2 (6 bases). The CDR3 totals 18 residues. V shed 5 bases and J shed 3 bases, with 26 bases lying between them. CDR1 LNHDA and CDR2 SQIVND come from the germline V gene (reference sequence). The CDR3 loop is CASSPRKIVAAAYYEQYF. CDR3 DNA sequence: TGTGCCAGTAGTCCCCGAAAGATAGTAGCGGCAGCTTACTACGAGCAGTACTTC.

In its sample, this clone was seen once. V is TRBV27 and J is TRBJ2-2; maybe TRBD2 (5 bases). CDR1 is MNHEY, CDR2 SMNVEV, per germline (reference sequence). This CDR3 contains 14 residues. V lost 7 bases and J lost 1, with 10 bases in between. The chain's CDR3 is CASTWTGNTGELFF. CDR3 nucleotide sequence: TGTGCCAGCACCTGGACTGGGAACACCGGGGAGCTGTTTTTT.

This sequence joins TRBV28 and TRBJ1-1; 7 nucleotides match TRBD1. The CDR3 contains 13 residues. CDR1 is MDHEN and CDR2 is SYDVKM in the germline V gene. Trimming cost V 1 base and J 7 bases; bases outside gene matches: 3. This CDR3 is CASSLLQGREAFF. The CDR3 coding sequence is TGTGCCAGCAGTTTATTACAGGGGCGTGAAGCTTTCTTT.

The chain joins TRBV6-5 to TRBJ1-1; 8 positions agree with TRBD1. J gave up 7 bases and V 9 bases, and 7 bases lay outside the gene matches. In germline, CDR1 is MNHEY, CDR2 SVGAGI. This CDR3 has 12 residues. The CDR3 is CASLQGDSEAFF. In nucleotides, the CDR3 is TGTGCCAGTTTACAGGGGGATAGTGAAGCTTTCTTT.

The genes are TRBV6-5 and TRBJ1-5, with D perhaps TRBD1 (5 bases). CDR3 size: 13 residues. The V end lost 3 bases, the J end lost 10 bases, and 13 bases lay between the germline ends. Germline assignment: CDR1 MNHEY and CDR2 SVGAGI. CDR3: CASSYDRTTPQHF. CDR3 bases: TGTGCCAGCAGTTATGACAGAACAACACCCCAGCATTTT.

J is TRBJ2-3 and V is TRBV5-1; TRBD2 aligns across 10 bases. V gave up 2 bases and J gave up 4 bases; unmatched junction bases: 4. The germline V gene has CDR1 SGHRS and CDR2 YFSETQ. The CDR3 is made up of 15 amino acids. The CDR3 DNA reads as TGCGCCAGCAGCTTCGCTAGCGGGAGCTCAGATACGCAGTATTTT. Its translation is CASSFASGSSDTQYF. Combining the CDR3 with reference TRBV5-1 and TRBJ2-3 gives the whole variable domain KAGVTQTPRYLIKTRGQQVTLSCSPISGHRSVSWYQQTPGQGLQFLFEYFSETQRNKGNFPGRFSGRQFSNSRSEMNVSTLELGDSALYLCASSFASGSSDTQYFGPGTRLTVL.

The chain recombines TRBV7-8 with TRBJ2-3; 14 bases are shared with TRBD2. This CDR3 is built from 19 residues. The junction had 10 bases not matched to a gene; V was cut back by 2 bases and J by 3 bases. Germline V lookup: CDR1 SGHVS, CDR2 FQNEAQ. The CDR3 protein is CASSLRLPRLAGGTDTQYF. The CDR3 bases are TGTGCCAGCAGCTTAAGGCTCCCCAGACTAGCGGGAGGGACAGATACGCAGTATTTT.

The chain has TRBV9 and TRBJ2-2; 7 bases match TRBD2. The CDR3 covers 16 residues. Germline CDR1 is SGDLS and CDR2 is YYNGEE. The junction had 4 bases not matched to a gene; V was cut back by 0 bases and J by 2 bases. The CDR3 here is CASSVELAPNTGELFF. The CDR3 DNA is TGTGCCAGCAGCGTAGAACTAGCGCCAAACACCGGGGAGCTGTTTTTT.

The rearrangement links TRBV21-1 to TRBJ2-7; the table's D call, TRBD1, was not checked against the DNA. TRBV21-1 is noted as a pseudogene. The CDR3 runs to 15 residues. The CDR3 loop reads CASSRRQGFPYEQYF. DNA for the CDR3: TGTGCCAGCAGCAGACGACAGGGTTTCCCCTACGAGCAGTACTTC.

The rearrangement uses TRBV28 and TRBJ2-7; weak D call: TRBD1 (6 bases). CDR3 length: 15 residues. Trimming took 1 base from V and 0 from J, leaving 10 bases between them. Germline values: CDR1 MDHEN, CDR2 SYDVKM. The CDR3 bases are TGTGCCAGCAGTTTATATAGGGGGAACTCCTACGAGCAGTACTTC. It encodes CASSLYRGNSYEQYF.

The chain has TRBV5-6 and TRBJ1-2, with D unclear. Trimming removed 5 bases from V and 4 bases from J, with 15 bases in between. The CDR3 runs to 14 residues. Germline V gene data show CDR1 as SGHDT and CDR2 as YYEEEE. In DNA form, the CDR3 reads TGTGCCAGCAGTCTGTCCCACTCCCTCTATGGCTACACCTTC. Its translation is CASSLSHSLYGYTF.

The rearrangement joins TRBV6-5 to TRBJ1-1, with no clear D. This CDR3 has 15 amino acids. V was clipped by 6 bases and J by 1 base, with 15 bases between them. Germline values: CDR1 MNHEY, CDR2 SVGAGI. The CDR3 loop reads CASRTGNTKNTEAFF. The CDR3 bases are TGTGCCAGCAGGACGGGAAATACAAAGAACACTGAAGCTTTCTTT.